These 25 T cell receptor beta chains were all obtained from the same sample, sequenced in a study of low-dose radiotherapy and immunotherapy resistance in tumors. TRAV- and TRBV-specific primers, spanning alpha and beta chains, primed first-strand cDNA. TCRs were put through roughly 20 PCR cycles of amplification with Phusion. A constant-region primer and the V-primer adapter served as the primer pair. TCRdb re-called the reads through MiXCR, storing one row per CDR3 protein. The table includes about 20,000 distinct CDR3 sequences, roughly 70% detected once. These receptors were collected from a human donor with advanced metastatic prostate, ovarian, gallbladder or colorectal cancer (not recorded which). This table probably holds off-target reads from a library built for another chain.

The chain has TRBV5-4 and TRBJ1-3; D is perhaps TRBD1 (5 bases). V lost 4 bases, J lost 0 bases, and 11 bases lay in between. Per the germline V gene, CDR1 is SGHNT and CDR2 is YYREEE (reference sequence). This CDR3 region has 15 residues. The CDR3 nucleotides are TGTGCCAGCAGCCCGGGACTCCGCTCTGGAAACACCATATATTTT. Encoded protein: CASSPGLRSGNTIYF.

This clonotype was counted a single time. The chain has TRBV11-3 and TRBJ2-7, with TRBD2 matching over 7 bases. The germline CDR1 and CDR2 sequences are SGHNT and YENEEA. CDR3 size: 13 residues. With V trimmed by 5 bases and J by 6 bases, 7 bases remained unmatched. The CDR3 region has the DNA TGTGCCAGCAGCCCGGGACTATTTAGCGAGCAGTACTTC. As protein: CASSPGLFSEQYF. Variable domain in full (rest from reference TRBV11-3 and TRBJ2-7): EAGVVQSPRYKIIEKKQPVAFWCNPISGHNTLYWYLQNLGQGPELLIRYENEEAVDDSQLPKDRFSAERLKGVDSTLKIQPAELGDSAVYLCASSPGLFSEQYFGPGTRLTVT.

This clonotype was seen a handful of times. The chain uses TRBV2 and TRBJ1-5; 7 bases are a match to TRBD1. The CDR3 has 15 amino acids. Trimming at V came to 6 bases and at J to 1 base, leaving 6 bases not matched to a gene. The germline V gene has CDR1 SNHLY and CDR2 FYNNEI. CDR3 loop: CASRADRRSNQPQHF. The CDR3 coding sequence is TGTGCCAGCAGGGCGGACAGGCGAAGCAATCAGCCCCAGCATTTT.

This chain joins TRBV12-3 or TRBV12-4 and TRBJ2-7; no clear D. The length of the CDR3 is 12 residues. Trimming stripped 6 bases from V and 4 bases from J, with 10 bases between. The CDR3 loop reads CASREGPYEQYF. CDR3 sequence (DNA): TGTGCCAGCAGGGAAGGGCCTTACGAGCAGTACTTC.

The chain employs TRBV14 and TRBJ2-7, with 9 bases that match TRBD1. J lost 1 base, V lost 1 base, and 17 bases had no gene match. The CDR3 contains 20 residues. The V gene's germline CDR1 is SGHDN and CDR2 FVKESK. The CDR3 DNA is TGTGCCAGCAGCCAAGGGCGCGGGACAGGGAAGGTGTGGGATTCCTACGAGCAGTACTTC. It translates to CASSQGRGTGKVWDSYEQYF.

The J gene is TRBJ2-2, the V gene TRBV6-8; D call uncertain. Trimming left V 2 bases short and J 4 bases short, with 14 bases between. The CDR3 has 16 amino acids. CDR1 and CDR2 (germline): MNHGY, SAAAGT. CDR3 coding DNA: TGTGCCAGCAGTTACGCGCAGTACTCGACCACCGGGGAGCTGTTTTTT. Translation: CASSYAQYSTTGELFF.

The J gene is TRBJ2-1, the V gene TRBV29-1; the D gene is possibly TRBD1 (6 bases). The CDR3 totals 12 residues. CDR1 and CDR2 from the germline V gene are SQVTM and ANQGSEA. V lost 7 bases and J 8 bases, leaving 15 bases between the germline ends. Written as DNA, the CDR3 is TGCAGCGATACAGGGTTCGGGGATGAGCAGTTCTTC. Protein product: CSDTGFGDEQFF.

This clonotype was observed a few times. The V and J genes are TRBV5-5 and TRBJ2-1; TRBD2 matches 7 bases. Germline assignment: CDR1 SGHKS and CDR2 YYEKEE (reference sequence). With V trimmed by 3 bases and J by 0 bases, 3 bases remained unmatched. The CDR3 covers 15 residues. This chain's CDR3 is CASSWASGSYNEQFF. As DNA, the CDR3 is TGTGCCAGCAGCTGGGCTAGCGGCTCCTACAATGAGCAGTTCTTC.

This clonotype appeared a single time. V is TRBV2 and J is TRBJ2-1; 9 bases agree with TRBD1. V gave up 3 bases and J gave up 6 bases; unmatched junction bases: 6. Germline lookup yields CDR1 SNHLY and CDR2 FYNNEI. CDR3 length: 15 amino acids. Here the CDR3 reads CASSELRDRVNEQFF. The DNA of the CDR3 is TGTGCCAGCAGTGAGTTACGGGACAGGGTCAATGAGCAGTTCTTC.

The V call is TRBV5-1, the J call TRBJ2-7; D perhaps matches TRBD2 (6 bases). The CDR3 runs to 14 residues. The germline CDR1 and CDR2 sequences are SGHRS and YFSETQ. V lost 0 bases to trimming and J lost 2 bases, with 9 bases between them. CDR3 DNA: TGCGCCAGCAGCTTGGCGGGAGCCACCTACGAGCAGTACTTC. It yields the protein CASSLAGATYEQYF.

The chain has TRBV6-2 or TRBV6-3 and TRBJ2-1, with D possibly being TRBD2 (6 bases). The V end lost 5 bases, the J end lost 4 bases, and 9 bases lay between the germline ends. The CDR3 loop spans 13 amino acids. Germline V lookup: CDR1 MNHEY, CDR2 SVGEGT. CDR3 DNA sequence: TGTGCCAGCAGTGGACTACCGTACAATGAGCAGTTCTTC. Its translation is CASSGLPYNEQFF.

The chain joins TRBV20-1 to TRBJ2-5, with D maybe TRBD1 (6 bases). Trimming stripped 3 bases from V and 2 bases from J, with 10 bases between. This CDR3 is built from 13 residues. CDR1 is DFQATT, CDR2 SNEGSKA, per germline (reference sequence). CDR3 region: CSASGQTQETQYF. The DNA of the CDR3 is TGCAGTGCTAGTGGACAGACTCAAGAGACCCAGTACTTC.

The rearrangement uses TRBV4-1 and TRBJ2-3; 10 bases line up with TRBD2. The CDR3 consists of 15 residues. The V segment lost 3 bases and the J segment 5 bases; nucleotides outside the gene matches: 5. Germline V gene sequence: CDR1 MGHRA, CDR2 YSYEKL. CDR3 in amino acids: CASSQLAGVGDTQYF. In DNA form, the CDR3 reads TGCGCCAGCAGCCAGCTAGCGGGGGTCGGAGATACGCAGTATTTT.

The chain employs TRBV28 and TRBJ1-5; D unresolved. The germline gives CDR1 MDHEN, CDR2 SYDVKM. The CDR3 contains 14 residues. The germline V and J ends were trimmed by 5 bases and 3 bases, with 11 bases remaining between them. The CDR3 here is CASSVGGVNQPQHF. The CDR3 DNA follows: TGTGCCAGCAGTGTAGGTGGGGTCAATCAGCCCCAGCATTTT.

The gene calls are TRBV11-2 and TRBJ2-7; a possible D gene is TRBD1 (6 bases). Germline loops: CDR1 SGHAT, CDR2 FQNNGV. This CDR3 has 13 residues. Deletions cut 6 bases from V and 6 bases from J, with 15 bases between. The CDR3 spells CASRRTGRAEQYF. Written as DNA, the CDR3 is TGTGCCAGCAGACGTACAGGGCGCGCCGAGCAGTACTTC.

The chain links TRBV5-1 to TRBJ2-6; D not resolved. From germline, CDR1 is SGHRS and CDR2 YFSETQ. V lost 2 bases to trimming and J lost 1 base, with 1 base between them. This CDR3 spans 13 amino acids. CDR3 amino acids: CASSLSGANVLTF. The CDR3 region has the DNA TGCGCCAGCAGCTTATCTGGGGCCAACGTCCTGACTTTC.

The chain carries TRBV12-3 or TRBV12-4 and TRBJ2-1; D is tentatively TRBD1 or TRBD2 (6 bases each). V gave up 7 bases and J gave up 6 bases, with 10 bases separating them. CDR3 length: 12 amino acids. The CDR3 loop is CASTEGGNEQFF. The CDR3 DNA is TGTGCCAGCACCGAGGGGGGCAATGAGCAGTTCTTC.

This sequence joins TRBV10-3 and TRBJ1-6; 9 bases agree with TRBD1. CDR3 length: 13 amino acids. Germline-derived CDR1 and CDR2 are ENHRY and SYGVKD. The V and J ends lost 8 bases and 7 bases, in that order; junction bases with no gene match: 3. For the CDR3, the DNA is TGTGCCATCGGGGGGACAGGGAATTCACCCCTCCACTTT. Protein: CAIGGTGNSPLHF.

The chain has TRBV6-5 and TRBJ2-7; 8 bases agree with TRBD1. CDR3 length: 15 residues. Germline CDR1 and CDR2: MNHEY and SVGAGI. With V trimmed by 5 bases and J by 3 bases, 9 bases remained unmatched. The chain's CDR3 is CASSTGQGSYYEQYF. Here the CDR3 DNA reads TGTGCCAGCAGTACTGGACAGGGATCCTACTACGAGCAGTACTTC.

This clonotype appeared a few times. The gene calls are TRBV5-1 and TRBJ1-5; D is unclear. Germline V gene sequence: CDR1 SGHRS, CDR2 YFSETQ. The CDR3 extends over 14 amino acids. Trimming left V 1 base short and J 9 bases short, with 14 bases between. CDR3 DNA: TGCGCCAGCAGCTTGCGAGGAGGGTTGGCGCCCCAGCATTTT. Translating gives CASSLRGGLAPQHF.

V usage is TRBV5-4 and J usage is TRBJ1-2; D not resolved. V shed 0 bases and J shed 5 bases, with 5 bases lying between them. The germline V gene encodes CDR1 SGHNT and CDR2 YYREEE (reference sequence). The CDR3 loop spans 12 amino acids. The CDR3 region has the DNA TGTGCCAGCAGCTTGGAGTCTTATGGCTACACCTTC. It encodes CASSLESYGYTF.

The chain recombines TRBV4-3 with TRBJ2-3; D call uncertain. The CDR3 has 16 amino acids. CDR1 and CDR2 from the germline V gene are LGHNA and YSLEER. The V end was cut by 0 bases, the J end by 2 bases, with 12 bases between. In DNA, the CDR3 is TGCGCCAGCAGCCAAGATCGTCGGTCTCTCACAGATACGCAGTATTTT. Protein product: CASSQDRRSLTDTQYF.

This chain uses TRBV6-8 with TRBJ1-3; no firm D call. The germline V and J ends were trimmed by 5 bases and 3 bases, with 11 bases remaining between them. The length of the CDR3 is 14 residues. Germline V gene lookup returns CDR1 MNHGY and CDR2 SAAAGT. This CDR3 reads CASSRFVGGNTIYF. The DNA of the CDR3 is TGTGCCAGCAGTCGGTTCGTCGGTGGAAACACCATATATTTT.

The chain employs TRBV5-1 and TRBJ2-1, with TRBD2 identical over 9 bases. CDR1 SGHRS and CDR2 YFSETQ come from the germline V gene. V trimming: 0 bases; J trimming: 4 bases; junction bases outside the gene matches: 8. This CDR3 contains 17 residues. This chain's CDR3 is CASSLEGGLAGYNEQFF. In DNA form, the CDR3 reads TGCGCCAGCAGCTTGGAAGGGGGACTAGCAGGATACAATGAGCAGTTCTTC.

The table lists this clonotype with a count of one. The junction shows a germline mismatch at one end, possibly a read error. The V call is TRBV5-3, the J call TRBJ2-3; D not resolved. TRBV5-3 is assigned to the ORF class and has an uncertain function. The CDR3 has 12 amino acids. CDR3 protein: CASSLATDTQYF. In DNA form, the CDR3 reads TGTGCCAGCAGCTTGGCCACAGATACGCAGTATTTT.